This T cell receptor beta chain was profiled in a study of identifying expanded T cells in peripheral blood. The protocol was immunoSEQ multiplex PCR, while the TCRdb copy is restricted to in-frame clones and leaves out a portion. The sample lists about 94,000 clones, roughly 90% occurring once. With 3 bases clipped from V and 2 bases from J, the junction kept 3 bases outside the gene matches. This CDR3 has 16 amino acids. Germline V CDR1 and CDR2: KGHSH, LQKENI. Source material: blood. The TCR sequence derives from a person aged 18 to 75 in good health. The chain employs TRBV18 and TRBJ2-3, with TRBD2 identical over 12 bases. CDR3 in DNA: TGTGCCAGCTCACCTCGGACTAGCGGGAACACAGATACGCAGTATTTT. Its translation: CASSPRTSGNTDTQYF.